The source of this T cell receptor beta chain is a study of response to subunit inactivated influenza vaccine. TCRdb processed the RT-PCR reads anew with MiXCR; each CDR3 protein has one entry. Among under 500,000 distinct CDR3 sequences listed, 10% to 11% were seen once. Points on this clonotype: Its target is not known.

General study findings and limits: Few new T cells, the authors suggested, are recruited by each seasonal influenza vaccination.

The CDR3 runs 16 residues. In germline, CDR1 is SGHAT, CDR2 FQNNGV. The germline V and J ends were trimmed by 3 bases and 7 bases, with 19 bases remaining between them. The starting material was PBMCs from blood, obtained around seven weeks after vaccination. This sequence originates from a man over 45 who received an inactivated influenza vaccine. This chain uses TRBV11-2 with TRBJ2-1, with D perhaps TRBD2 (6 bases). In DNA, the CDR3 is TGTGCCAGCAGCTTTAGTGACGGGGGAGTCATGAATGAGCAGTTCTTC. Its translation is CASSFSDGGVMNEQFF.